This T cell receptor beta chain appears in the sequencing data of a study of cytomegalovirus exposure and HLA in healthy donors. V was clipped by 3 bases and J by 9 bases; unmatched bases: 7. This CDR3 region has 14 residues. Germline loops: CDR1 KGHSH, CDR2 LQKENI. Study-wide results and caveats: A further, later analysis showed that HLA-associated TCR beta chains (compared with equally common others) were more clonally expanded. In a later analysis, more than 15,000 TCR beta sequences were associated with HLA alleles at 0.05 false discovery rate.

On this clone itself: The antigen is not known.

60 Vbeta and 13 Jbeta primers were used in PCR. Assay: immunoSEQ multiplex PCR; the TCRdb copy retains only in-frame clones and omits some. The sample shows some 160,000 clones, more than 75% of them seen only once. The receptor was isolated from a man aged 25-40 years in good health and CMV-seropositive. The sequenced sample was PBMCs. This chain joins TRBV18 and TRBJ2-1, with 8 bases lining up with TRBD1. CDR3 protein: CASSPAGGETEQFF. The CDR3 DNA reads TGTGCCAGCTCACCGGCAGGGGGCGAGACTGAGCAGTTCTTC.